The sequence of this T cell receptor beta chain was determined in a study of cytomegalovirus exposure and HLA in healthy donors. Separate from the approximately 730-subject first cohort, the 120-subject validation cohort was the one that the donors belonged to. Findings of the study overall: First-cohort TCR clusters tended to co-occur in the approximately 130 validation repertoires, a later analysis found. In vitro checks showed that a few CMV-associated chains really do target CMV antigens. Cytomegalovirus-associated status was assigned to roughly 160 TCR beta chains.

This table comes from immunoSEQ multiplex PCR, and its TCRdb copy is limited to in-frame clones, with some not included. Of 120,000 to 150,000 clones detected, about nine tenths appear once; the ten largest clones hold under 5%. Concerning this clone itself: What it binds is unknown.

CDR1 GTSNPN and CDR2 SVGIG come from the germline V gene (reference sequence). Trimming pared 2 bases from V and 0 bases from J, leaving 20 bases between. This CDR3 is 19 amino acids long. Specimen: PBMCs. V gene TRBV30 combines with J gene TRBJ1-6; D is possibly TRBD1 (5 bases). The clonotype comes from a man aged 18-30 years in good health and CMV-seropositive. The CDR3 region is CAWSPPPGHGSSYNSPLHF. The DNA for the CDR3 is TGTGCCTGGAGTCCACCTCCCGGACACGGAAGCTCCTATAATTCACCCCTCCACTTT.